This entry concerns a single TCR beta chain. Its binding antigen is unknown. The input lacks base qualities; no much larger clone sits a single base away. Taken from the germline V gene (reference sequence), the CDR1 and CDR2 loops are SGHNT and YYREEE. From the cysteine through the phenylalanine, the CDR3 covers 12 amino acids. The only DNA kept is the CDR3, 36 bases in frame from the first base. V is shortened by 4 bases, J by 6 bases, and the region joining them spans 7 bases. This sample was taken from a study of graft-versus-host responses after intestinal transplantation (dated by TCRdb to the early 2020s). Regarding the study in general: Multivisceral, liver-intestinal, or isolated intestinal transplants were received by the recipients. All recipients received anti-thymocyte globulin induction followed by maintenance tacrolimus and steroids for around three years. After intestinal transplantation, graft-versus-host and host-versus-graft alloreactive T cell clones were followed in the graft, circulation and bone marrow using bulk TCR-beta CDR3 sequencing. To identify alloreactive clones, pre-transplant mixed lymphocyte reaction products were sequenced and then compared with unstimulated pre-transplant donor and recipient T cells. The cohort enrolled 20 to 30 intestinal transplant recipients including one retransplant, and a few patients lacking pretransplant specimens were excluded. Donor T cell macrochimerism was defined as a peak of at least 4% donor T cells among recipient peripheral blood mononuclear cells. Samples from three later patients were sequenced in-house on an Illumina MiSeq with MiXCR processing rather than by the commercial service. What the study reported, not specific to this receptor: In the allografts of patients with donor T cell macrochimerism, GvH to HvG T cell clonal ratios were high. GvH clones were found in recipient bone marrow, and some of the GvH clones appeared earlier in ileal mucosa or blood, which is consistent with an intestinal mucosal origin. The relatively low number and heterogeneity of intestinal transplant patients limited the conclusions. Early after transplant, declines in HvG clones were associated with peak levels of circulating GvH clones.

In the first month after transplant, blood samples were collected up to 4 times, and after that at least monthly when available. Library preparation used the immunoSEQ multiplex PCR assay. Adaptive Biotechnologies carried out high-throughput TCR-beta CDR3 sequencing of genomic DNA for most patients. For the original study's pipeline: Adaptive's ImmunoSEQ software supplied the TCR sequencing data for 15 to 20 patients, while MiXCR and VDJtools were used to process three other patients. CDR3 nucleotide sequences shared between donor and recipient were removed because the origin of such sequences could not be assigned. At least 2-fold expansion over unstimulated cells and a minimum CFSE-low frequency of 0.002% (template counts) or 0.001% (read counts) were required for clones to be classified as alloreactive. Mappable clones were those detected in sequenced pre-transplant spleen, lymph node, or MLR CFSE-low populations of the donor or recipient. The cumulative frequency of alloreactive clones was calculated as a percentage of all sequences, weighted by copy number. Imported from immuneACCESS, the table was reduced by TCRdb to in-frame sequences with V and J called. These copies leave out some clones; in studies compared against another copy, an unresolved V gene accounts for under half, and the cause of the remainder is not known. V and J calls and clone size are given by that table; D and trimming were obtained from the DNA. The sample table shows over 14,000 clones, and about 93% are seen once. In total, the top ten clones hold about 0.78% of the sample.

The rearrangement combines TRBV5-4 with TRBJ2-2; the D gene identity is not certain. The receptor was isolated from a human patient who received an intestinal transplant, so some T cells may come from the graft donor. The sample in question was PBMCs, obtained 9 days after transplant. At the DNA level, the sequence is TGTGCCAGCAGCCCGACCGCCGGGGAGCTGTTTTTT. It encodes CASSPTAGELFF.